Below, 21 T cell receptor beta chains from the same sample are listed, as sequenced in a study of blood T cell repertoires in COVID-19. Only in-frame clones appear in the TCRdb table, and some are missing; sequencing was by immunoSEQ multiplex PCR. The sample lists 100,000 to 150,000 clones; about 85% were seen once. The sample was peripheral blood. Receptor source: a woman over 75 with COVID-19, enrolled during active disease.

As DNA, the CDR3 is TGTGCCAGCAGCGTCAGGGGGTCCTACGAGCAGTACTTC. Translated, it gives CASSVRGSYEQYF. The chain employs TRBV7-2 and TRBJ2-7; 7 nucleotides line up with TRBD1. Looked up from germline, CDR1 is SGHTA and CDR2 is FQGNSA. This CDR3 is 13 amino acids long. With 5 bases clipped from V and 1 base from J, the junction kept 2 bases outside the gene matches.

This sequence joins TRBV7-6 and TRBJ2-7; 9 nucleotides line up with TRBD1. Germline V gene sequence: CDR1 SGHVS, CDR2 FNYEAQ. The trim removed 4 bases at V and 3 bases at J, leaving 10 bases unmatched. The CDR3 loop spans 16 amino acids. CDR3 amino acids: CASSSVTGQGSYEQYF. CDR3 bases: TGTGCCAGCAGCTCTGTAACGGGACAGGGTAGCTACGAGCAGTACTTC.

The chain joins TRBV6-4 to TRBJ2-1, with a possible D match to TRBD2 (6 bases). V was trimmed by 5 bases and J by 0 bases, leaving 11 bases between them. Germline V gene lookup returns CDR1 MRHNA and CDR2 SNTAGT. The length of the CDR3 is 15 residues. CDR3 protein: CASSLVGSSYNEQFF. As DNA, the CDR3 is TGTGCCAGCAGTCTGGTCGGGAGCTCCTACAATGAGCAGTTCTTC.

The V call is TRBV9, the J call TRBJ2-5; tentative D call: TRBD2 (5 bases). Germline CDR1 is SGDLS and CDR2 is YYNGEE. Trimming took 0 bases from V and 2 from J, leaving 8 bases between them. CDR3 size: 14 residues. This CDR3 is CASSVDPGQETQYF. CDR3 nucleotides: TGTGCCAGCAGCGTAGACCCGGGGCAAGAGACCCAGTACTTC.

There are a few counts of this clone. Germline is not matched at one junction end, which may reflect a read error. The DNA for the CDR3 is TGTGCCAGCATTGGACTAGCGACACTCTTC. Translated: CASIGLATLF. The rearrangement joins TRBV2 to TRBJ2-7, with 9 bases matching TRBD2. Germline CDR1 and CDR2: SNHLY and FYNNEI. The CDR3 runs 10 residues.

The chain links TRBV28 to TRBJ1-5; D remains unclear. V was pared by 4 bases and J by 12 bases, with 10 bases between. In germline, CDR1 is MDHEN, CDR2 SYDVKM. CDR3 size: 11 residues. CDR3 region: CASSSPPIQHF. CDR3 DNA sequence: TGTGCCAGCAGTTCCCCCCCCATCCAGCATTTT.

The chain has TRBV5-1 and TRBJ1-3; D gene uncertain. This CDR3 is built from 15 residues. Trimming removed 1 base at V and 0 bases at J, with 8 bases between. Germline V CDR1 and CDR2: SGHRS, YFSETQ. CDR3 protein: CASSLLGDSGNTIYF. In DNA, the CDR3 is TGCGCCAGCAGCTTGCTGGGAGACTCTGGAAACACCATATATTTT.

The V and J genes are TRBV6-5 and TRBJ2-6; no definite D call. The length of the CDR3 is 13 residues. Germline CDR1 and CDR2: MNHEY and SVGAGI. V shed 7 bases and J shed 4 bases, with 8 bases lying between them. In DNA form, the CDR3 reads TGTGCCAGCACACCGCGGGGGGCCAACGTCCTGACTTTC. Protein product: CASTPRGANVLTF.

V and J are TRBV7-3 and TRBJ2-5, with TRBD2 matching over 7 bases. Trimming cost V 4 bases and J 7 bases; bases outside gene matches: 15. From germline, CDR1 is SGHTA and CDR2 FQGTGA. The CDR3 has 16 residues. CDR3 DNA sequence: TGTGCCAGCAGCTCTAACCCCAGACCCCAGCGGGGGACCCAGTACTTC. Translating gives CASSSNPRPQRGTQYF.

J is TRBJ2-5 and V is TRBV7-2, with D possibly matching TRBD2 (5 bases). Trimming pared 4 bases from V and 1 base from J, leaving 13 bases between. The germline gives CDR1 SGHTA, CDR2 FQGNSA. There are 15 residues in the CDR3. The CDR3 nucleotides are TGTGCCAGCAGCTCGGGTGGTCGGGGCCAAGAGACCCAGTACTTC. Translated: CASSSGGRGQETQYF.

The chain links TRBV5-8 to TRBJ1-3; D ambiguous. CDR1 and CDR2 (germline): SGHTS, YDEGEE. Deletions cut 4 bases from V and 4 bases from J, with 9 bases between. The length of the CDR3 is 13 residues. The CDR3: CASSPGYGNTIYF. CDR3 DNA sequence: TGTGCCAGCAGCCCCGGTTACGGAAACACCATATATTTT.

The chain uses TRBV28 and TRBJ1-5; D is undetermined. Germline-derived CDR1 and CDR2 are MDHEN and SYDVKM. The V and J ends lost 7 bases and 3 bases respectively, with 13 bases between them. This CDR3 region has 14 residues. The CDR3 DNA sequence: TGTGCCAGCAAAATAGCTTACTCCAATCAGCCCCAGCATTTT. This gives the protein CASKIAYSNQPQHF.

The rearrangement joins TRBV13 to TRBJ1-1; TRBD1 is a possible D gene (6 bases). V was cut by 4 bases and J by 10 bases, with 22 bases left in between. The length of the CDR3 is 15 residues. Germline V gene lookup returns CDR1 PRHDT and CDR2 FYEKMQ (reference sequence). The CDR3 DNA reads as TGTGCCAGCAGCTATCCCTCCGGGACACTCCGCCGAGCTTTCTTT. Translation gives CASSYPSGTLRRAFF.

The chain employs TRBV6-6 and TRBJ2-6, with D perhaps TRBD1 (6 bases). CDR3 length equals 13 residues. Trimming removed 5 bases at V and 4 bases at J, with 6 bases between. The V gene's germline CDR1 is MNHNY and CDR2 SVGAGI (reference sequence). Here the CDR3 reads CASSGQGANVLTF. CDR3 coding DNA: TGTGCCAGCAGTGGACAGGGGGCCAACGTCCTGACTTTC.

In its sample, this clone was seen many times. The V call is TRBV9, the J call TRBJ1-1, with TRBD1 as a possible D gene (6 bases). The CDR3 consists of 13 residues. Germline V gene sequence: CDR1 SGDLS, CDR2 YYNGEE. Trimming took 0 bases from V and 9 from J, leaving 12 bases between them. In DNA, the CDR3 is TGTGCCAGCAGCGTAGTCCCAGGGGACAAAGCTTTCTTT. Translated, it gives CASSVVPGDKAFF. The variable domain in full, with the rest retrieved from reference TRBV9 and TRBJ1-1, is DSGVTQTPKHLITATGQRVTLRCSPRSGDLSVYWYQQSLDQGLQFLIQYYNGEERAKGNILERFSAQQFPDLHSELNLSSLELGDSALYFCASSVVPGDKAFFGQGTRLTVV.

As to this clone: Compared with germline, one end of the junction differs, possibly owing to a read error. This chain links TRBV24-1 with TRBJ1-1; no definite D call. In germline, CDR1 is KGHDR, CDR2 SFDVKD. This CDR3 has 13 amino acids. The CDR3 is CATSDPMNIEAFF. CDR3 coding DNA: TGTGCCACCAGTGACCCAATGAACATTGAAGCTTTCTTT.

This chain joins TRBV7-2 and TRBJ2-5; the D is unclear. The CDR3 covers 14 residues. CDR1 is SGHTA and CDR2 is FQGNSA in the germline V gene. Trimming pared 1 base from V and 5 bases from J, leaving 11 bases between. CDR3 nucleotide sequence: TGTGCCAGCAGCTTAGGGCCTTCTCCCGAGACCCAGTACTTC. Protein: CASSLGPSPETQYF.

The chain couples TRBV29-1 to TRBJ2-7; no clear D gene. The CDR3 consists of 14 residues. Germline values: CDR1 SQVTM, CDR2 ANQGSEA. V dropped 4 bases and J dropped 5 bases, with 18 bases sitting between them. CDR3 in amino acids: CSVGSRLAADEQYF. Written as DNA, the CDR3 is TGCAGCGTTGGAAGTCGGTTAGCTGCCGACGAGCAGTACTTC.

This chain links TRBV7-9 with TRBJ1-6; D might be TRBD1 (5 bases). There are 12 residues in the CDR3. V lost 6 bases and J 9 bases, leaving 9 bases between the germline ends. Germline CDR1 reads SEHNR; CDR2 reads FQNEAQ (reference sequence). Here the CDR3 DNA reads TGTGCCAGCAGAGTCGACAGTTCACCCCTCCACTTT. It encodes CASRVDSSPLHF.

The V gene is TRBV5-4, the J gene TRBJ1-2, with a possible D match to TRBD1 (6 bases). Germline V gives CDR1 SGHNT, CDR2 YYREEE (reference sequence). This CDR3 has 13 amino acids. V was trimmed by 3 bases and J by 4 bases, leaving 10 bases between them. The CDR3 here is CASSSTGGYGYTF. The CDR3 DNA is TGTGCCAGCAGCTCGACAGGCGGCTATGGCTACACCTTC.

The chain links TRBV24-1 to TRBJ2-3; D is unclear. The V gene lost 10 bases and the J gene lost 0 bases, with 16 bases spanning the gap. Germline CDR1 reads KGHDR; CDR2 reads SFDVKD. The CDR3 is 15 amino acids. In nucleotides, the CDR3 is TGTGCCACGAGCAATGGCGGAACAAGCACAGATACGCAGTATTTT. Its translation: CATSNGGTSTDTQYF.